These 2 T cell receptor beta chains were sequenced from one sample in a study of blood T cell repertoires in COVID-19. TCRdb's copy holds only in-frame clones and misses some; the assay was immunoSEQ multiplex PCR. The sample lists tens of thousands of clones; about three quarters were seen once. Sequenced input: peripheral blood. The receptors stem from a man aged 50-60 years with active or convalescent COVID-19.

The rearrangement links TRBV11-3 to TRBJ2-5; 8 positions match TRBD2. The germline CDR1 and CDR2 sequences are SGHNT and YENEEA. The CDR3 is made up of 16 amino acids. V trimming: 2 bases; J trimming: 1 base; junction bases outside the gene matches: 6. CDR3 nucleotides: TGTGCCAGCAGCTTAAGTGTGGCGGGGGGCCAAGAGACCCAGTACTTC. This encodes CASSLSVAGGQETQYF.

This clone was seen a few times. The J gene is TRBJ1-6, the V gene TRBV7-3; no definite D call. The CDR3 is 14 residues long. The germline V and J ends were trimmed by 3 bases and 7 bases, with 10 bases remaining between them. Looked up from germline, CDR1 is SGHTA and CDR2 is FQGTGA. In DNA form, the CDR3 reads TGTGCCAGCAGCTTTCATCCACTCAATTCACCCCTCCACTTT. Its translation: CASSFHPLNSPLHF.